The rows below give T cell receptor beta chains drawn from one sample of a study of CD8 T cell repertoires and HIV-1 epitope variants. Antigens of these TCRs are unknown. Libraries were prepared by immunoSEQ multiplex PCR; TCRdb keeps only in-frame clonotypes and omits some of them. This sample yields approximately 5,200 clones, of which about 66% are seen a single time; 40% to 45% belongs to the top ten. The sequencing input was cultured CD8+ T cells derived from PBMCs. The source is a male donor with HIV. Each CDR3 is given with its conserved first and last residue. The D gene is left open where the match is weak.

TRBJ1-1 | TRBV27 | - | CASSPSDTYTEAFF
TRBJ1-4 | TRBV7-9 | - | CASSPIQGTNEKLFF
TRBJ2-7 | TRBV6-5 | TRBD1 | CASSLGQGEDEQYF
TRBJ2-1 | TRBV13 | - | CASQKGTEYNEQFF
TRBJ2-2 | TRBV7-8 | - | CASSLKDELAYTGELFF
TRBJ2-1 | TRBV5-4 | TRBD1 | CASSATGYNEQFF
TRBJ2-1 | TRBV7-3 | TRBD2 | CASSPIAGGANEQFF
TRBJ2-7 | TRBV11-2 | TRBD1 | CASSTDRGRLEQYF
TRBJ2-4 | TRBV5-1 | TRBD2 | CASSPGLAGVSAKNIQYF
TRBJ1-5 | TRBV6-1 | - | CASSEDMVANQPQHF
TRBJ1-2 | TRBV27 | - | CASSVQGSDYGYTF
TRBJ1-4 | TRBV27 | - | CASSFLPPHRNEKLFF
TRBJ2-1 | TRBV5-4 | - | CASSLVVGGRDNEQFF
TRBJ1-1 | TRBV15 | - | CATSRDRAVNTEAFF
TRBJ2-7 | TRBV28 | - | CASLGGPSYEQYF
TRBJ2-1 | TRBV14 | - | CASSQDREGYNEQFF
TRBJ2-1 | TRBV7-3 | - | CASSLSLASNNEQFF
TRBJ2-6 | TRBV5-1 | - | CASSLGTGELSGANVLTF
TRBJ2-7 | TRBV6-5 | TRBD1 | CASSQGAHEQYF
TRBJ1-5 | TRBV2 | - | CASSGVDPIDQHF
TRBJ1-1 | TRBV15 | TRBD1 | CATSRSRGTDEAFF
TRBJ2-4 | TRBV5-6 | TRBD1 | CASSGDRDIQYF
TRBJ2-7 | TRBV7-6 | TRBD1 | CASSLGDRGYEQYF
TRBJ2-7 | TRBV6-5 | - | CASSDQGSSYEQYF
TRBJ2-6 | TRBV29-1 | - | CSVQTRGAPGANVLTF
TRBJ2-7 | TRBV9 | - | CASGAGGTSYEQYF
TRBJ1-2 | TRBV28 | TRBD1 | CASSYGTEEGYGYTF
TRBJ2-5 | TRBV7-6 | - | CASSLYQETQYF
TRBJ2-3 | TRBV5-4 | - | CASSFGGGADTQYF
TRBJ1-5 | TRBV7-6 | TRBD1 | CASSAGQGWEDQPQHF
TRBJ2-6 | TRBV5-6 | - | CASESGANVLTF
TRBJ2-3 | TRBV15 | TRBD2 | CATSSSLAGLTDTQYF
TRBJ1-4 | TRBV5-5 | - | CASSLEGLNEKLFF
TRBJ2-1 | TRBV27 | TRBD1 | CASKRTGSYNEQFF
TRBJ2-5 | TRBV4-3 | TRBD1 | CASSQEVLGGPMETQYF
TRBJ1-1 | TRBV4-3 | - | CASSQDGGQGNTEAFF
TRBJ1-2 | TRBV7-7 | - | CASSPIRPRITYGYTF
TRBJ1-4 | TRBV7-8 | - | CASSLSNEKLFF
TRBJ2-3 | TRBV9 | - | CASSGAGNPTDTQYF
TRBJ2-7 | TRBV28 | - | CASSLGHSSSVNYEQYF
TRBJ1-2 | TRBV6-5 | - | CASSYQGGAGGYTF
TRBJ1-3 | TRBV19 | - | CASIALWGPGNTIYF